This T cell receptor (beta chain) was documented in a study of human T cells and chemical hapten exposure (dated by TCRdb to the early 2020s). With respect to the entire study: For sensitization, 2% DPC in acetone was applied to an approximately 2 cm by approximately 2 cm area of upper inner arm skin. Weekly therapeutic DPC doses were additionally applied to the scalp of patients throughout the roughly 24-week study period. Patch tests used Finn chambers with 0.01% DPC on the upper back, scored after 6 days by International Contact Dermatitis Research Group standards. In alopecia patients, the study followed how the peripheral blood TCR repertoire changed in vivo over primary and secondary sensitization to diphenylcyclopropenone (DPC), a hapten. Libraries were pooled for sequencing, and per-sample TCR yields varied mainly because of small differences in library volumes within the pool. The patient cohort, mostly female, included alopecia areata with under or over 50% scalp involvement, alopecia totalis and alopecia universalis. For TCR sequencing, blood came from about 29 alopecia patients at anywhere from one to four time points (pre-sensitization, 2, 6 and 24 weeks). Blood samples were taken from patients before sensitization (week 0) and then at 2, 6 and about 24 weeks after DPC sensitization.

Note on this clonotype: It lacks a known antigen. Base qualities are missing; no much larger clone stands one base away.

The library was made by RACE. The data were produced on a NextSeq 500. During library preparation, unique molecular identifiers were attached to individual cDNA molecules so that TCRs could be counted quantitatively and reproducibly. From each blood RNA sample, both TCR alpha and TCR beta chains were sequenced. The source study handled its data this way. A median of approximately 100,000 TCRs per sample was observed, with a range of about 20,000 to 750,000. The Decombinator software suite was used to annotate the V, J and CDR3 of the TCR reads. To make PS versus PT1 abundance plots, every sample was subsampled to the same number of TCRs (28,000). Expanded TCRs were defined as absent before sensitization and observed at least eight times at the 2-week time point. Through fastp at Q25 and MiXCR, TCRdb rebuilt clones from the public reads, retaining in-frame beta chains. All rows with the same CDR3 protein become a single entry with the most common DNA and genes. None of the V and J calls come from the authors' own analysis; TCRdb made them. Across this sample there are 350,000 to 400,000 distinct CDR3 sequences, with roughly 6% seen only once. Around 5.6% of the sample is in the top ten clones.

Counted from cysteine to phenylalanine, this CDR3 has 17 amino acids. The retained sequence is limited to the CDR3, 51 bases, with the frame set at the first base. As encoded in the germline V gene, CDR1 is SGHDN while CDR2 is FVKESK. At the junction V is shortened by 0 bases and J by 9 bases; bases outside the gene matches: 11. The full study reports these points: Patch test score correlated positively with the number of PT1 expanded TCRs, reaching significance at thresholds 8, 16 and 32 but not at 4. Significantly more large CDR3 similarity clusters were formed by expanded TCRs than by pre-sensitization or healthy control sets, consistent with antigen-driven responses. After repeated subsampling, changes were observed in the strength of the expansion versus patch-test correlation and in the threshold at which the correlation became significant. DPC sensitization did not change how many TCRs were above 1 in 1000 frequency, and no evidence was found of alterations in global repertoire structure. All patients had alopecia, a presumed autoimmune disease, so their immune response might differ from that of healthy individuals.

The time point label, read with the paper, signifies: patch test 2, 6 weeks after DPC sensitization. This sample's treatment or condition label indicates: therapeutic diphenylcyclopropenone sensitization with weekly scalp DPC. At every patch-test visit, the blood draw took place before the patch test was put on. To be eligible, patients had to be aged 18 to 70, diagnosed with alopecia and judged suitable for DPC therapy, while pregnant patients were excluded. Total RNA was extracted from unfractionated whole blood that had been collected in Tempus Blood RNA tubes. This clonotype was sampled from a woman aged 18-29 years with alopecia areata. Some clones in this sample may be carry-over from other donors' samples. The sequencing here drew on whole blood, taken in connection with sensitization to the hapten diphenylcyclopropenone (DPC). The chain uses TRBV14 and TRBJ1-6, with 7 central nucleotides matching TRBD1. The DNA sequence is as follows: TGTGCCAGCAGCCAAGATCAATCTTGGAGGGGGCTTTCACCCCTCCACTTT. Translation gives CASSQDQSWRGLSPLHF.